This is a list of T cell receptor beta chains from one sample in a study of T cells in Graves' hyperthyroidism and ophthalmopathy. TCRdb fed the multiplex PCR reads into MiXCR, producing one record per CDR3 protein. Among 500,000 to 650,000 distinct CDR3 sequences listed, 46% were seen once. The material sequenced was peripheral blood or thyroid tissue (not recorded which). These receptors were obtained from an adult woman with Graves' disease, either hyperthyroidism or ophthalmopathy (not recorded which). CDR3s include the opening cysteine and the closing phenylalanine or tryptophan. D genes are given only for firm matches. Expanded clones are given a class, and other clones once, few, many or no size at all.

>-|TRBV7-2|many|TRBJ2-2
CASSSQGSGELFF
TGTGCCAGCAGCTCCCAGGGGTCCGGGGAGCTGTTTTTT
>TRBD1|TRBV10-3|-|TRBJ1-1
CAISESDRGNTEAFF
TGTGCCATCAGTGAGTCGGACAGGGGGAACACTGAAGCTTTCTTT
>-|TRBV5-6|once|TRBJ2-7
CASSSGLGLGEQYF
TGTGCCAGCAGCTCGGGTCTCGGGTTAGGGGAGCAGTACTTC
>-|TRBV20-1|-|TRBJ1-2
CSAAADYANYGYTF
TGCAGTGCCGCCGCAGACTATGCTAACTATGGCTACACCTTC
>-|TRBV2|few|TRBJ1-1
CASSVETRTEAFF
TGTGCCAGCAGTGTTGAAACTCGGACTGAAGCTTTCTTT
>TRBD1|TRBV5-1|-|TRBJ2-2
CASSPGTGGTGELFF
TGCGCCAGCAGCCCCGGGACAGGGGGCACCGGGGAGCTGTTTTTT
>-|TRBV29-1|-|TRBJ2-7
CSVRATGPYEQYF
TGCAGCGTTCGAGCGACGGGACCCTACGAGCAGTACTTC
>TRBD1|TRBV29-1|-|TRBJ2-7
CSVEGQGHGQYF
TGCAGCGTTGAAGGACAGGGGCACGGGCAGTACTTC
>TRBD2|TRBV11-2|few|TRBJ2-5
CASSYSGSGETQYF
TGTGCCAGCAGCTATAGCGGGAGCGGGGAGACCCAGTACTTC
>-|TRBV2|-|TRBJ2-7
CASSGQGGWEQYF
TGTGCCAGCAGTGGTCAGGGGGGCTGGGAGCAGTACTTC
>TRBD1|TRBV2|-|TRBJ2-2
CASSGTGGRIGELFF
TGTGCCAGCAGTGGGACAGGGGGCAGAATCGGGGAGCTGTTTTTT
>TRBD1|TRBV10-3|-|TRBJ1-2
CAIRGGNSGYTF
TGTGCCATCAGAGGGGGCAACTCTGGCTACACCTTC
>TRBD2|TRBV9|many|TRBJ2-7
CASSPHSGRSSYEQYF
TGTGCCAGCAGCCCACATAGCGGGAGGAGCTCCTACGAGCAGTACTTC
>TRBD2|TRBV20-1|few|TRBJ2-7
CSARGVAGSYEQYF
TGCAGTGCTAGAGGTGTAGCGGGTTCCTACGAGCAGTACTTC
>-|TRBV2|many|TRBJ2-5
CASSEQRETQYF
TGTGCCAGCAGTGAACAGAGGGAGACCCAGTACTTC
>-|TRBV7-2|few|TRBJ1-6
CASTRQGNSPLHF
TGTGCCAGCACCCGGCAGGGAAATTCACCCCTCCACTTT
>-|TRBV25-1|many|TRBJ1-2
CASSELGTEKANYGYTF
TGTGCCAGCAGTGAGTTGGGGACGGAAAAAGCTAACTATGGCTACACCTTC
>TRBD2|TRBV4-3|-|TRBJ2-5
CASSQSGGSSETQYF
TGCGCCAGCAGCCAATCGGGCGGGAGTTCAGAGACCCAGTACTTC
>TRBD1|TRBV7-2|-|TRBJ1-5
CASSLDRSYSNQPQHF
TGTGCCAGCAGCCTGGACAGGAGTTATAGCAATCAGCCCCAGCATTTT
>-|TRBV7-2|-|TRBJ2-5
CASRTQMDTGETQYF
TGTGCCAGCAGGACCCAGATGGACACCGGGGAGACCCAGTACTTC
>-|TRBV19|few|TRBJ2-7
CASSTGSPSYYEQYF
TGTGCCAGTTCAACGGGGAGTCCCTCTTATTACGAGCAGTACTTC
>TRBD2|TRBV29-1|-|TRBJ2-7
CSVGGGVIGSYEQYF
TGCAGCGTTGGCGGGGGGGTAATCGGTTCCTACGAGCAGTACTTC
>-|TRBV10-3|once|TRBJ2-5
CAISESDWAGSQETQYF
TGTGCCATCAGTGAGTCGGATTGGGCGGGGAGCCAAGAGACCCAGTACTTC
>-|TRBV14|few|TRBJ1-1
CASSQYINTEAFF
TGTGCCAGCAGCCAATACATAAACACTGAAGCTTTCTTT
>-|TRBV10-2|few|TRBJ1-3
CASAVGYSGNTIYF
TGCGCCAGCGCGGTGGGGTACTCTGGAAACACCATATATTTT
>TRBD1|TRBV11-2|few|TRBJ2-6
CASSTRTGLNGANVLTF
TGTGCCAGCAGCACCCGGACAGGGTTGAATGGGGCCAACGTCCTGACTTTC
>TRBD2|TRBV29-1|-|TRBJ2-7
CSVEGGLAVHEQYF
TGCAGCGTTGAAGGGGGACTAGCGGTACACGAGCAGTACTTC
>TRBD1|TRBV20-1|many|TRBJ1-1
CSARGGDRDTEAFF
TGCAGTGCTAGAGGCGGGGACAGGGACACTGAAGCTTTCTTT
>TRBD1|TRBV5-1|-|TRBJ1-5
CASSSGQGMGQPQHF
TGCGCCAGCAGCTCGGGACAGGGTATGGGTCAGCCCCAGCATTTT